Included here is one T cell receptor beta chain sequence, with context. This sample was taken from a study of control samples from healthy donors and cancer patients. The CDR3 sequence is 14 residues long. Germline V CDR1 and CDR2: SGHRS, YFSETQ. V gave up 4 bases and J gave up 6 bases, with 14 bases separating them. Profiling relied on immunoSEQ multiplex PCR, and the TCRdb table lists in-frame clones only, not all of them. The table lists tens of thousands of clones, approximately 84% of them singletons. The clonotype was recovered from a man between 65 and 85 years old with lung cancer. The chain employs TRBV5-1 and TRBJ2-1; possibly TRBD1 or TRBD2 for D (6 bases each). The source material was PBMCs. The CDR3 region is CASSPAGGPNEQFF. CDR3 bases: TGCGCCAGCAGCCCGGCTGGGGGGCCCAATGAGCAGTTCTTC.